What follows are 19 T cell receptor beta chains derived from one specimen sequenced in a study of T cell responses to AZD1222 COVID-19 vaccine (dated by TCRdb to about 2021). The sample's time point label is to be understood as: about 28 days (+/-7) after the second vaccine dose. Receptors were amplified or captured by the immunoSEQ multiplex PCR assay. Imported from immuneACCESS, the table was reduced by TCRdb to in-frame sequences with V and J called. These copies leave out some clones; in studies compared against another copy, an unresolved V gene accounts for under half, and the cause of the remainder is not known. The sample has 70,000 to 75,000 clones on record, 80% of them singletons. 45% to 50% of the sample comes from the top ten. This material consisted of peripheral blood, taken 28 days after the second AZD1222 dose. These receptor sequences come from an adult who received the AZD1222 COVID-19 vaccine.

This chain connects TRBV15 to TRBJ2-5, with TRBD2 matching over 9 bases. The V gene end was trimmed by 2 bases and the J gene end by 9 bases; junction bases not matched to a gene: 16. Germline V gives CDR1 LNHNV, CDR2 YYDKDF (reference sequence). The CDR3 is 17 amino acids. The CDR3 reads CATSRPIAGATNMAQYF. The CDR3 DNA reads TGTGCCACCAGCAGACCGATAGCGGGAGCTACCAATATGGCCCAGTACTTC.

The chain combines TRBV5-1 with TRBJ2-1; no firm D call. CDR3 length: 13 residues. Germline loops: CDR1 SGHRS, CDR2 YFSETQ. Trimming removed 0 bases at V and 10 bases at J, with 11 bases between. The CDR3 DNA reads TGCGCCAGCAGCTTGGGTGGGCCCAGCGAGCAGTTCTTC. As protein: CASSLGGPSEQFF.

The chain has TRBV19 and TRBJ2-2; TRBD2 might be the D (6 bases). Germline CDR1 and CDR2: LNHDA and SQIVND (reference sequence). Between the trimmed V and J ends, which lost 9 bases and 2 bases, there was a span of 13 bases. This CDR3 region has 14 residues. CDR3 sequence: CASGGVSNTGELFF. The CDR3 coding sequence is TGTGCCAGCGGGGGTGTTAGTAACACCGGGGAGCTGTTTTTT.

This clone was seen a handful of times. The chain couples TRBV28 to TRBJ1-2; a weak D match, TRBD1 (5 bases). CDR3 size: 13 residues. Trimming removed 10 bases from V and 7 bases from J, with 19 bases in between. Germline CDR1 MDHEN, CDR2 SYDVKM. The CDR3 region is CATSPPGYSGYTF. CDR3 coding DNA: TGTGCCACCTCTCCGCCAGGGTACAGTGGCTACACCTTC.

The genes are TRBV5-1 and TRBJ2-7, with D unresolved. Trimming took off 0 bases at V and 5 bases at J, with 6 bases between the two ends. The CDR3 has 12 amino acids. Germline CDR1 SGHRS, CDR2 YFSETQ. CDR3 amino acids: CASSLDGHEQYF. CDR3 sequence (DNA): TGCGCCAGCAGCTTGGACGGCCACGAGCAGTACTTC.

The genes are TRBV30 and TRBJ2-7; unclear D gene. CDR1 and CDR2 from the germline V gene are GTSNPN and SVGIG (reference sequence). The V gene lost 0 bases and the J gene lost 5 bases, with 8 bases spanning the gap. This CDR3 spans 12 amino acids. The CDR3 spells CAWSVRANEQYF. CDR3 sequence (DNA): TGTGCCTGGAGTGTAAGGGCAAACGAGCAGTACTTC.

This chain joins TRBV6-5 and TRBJ1-2; D may be TRBD1 (6 bases). V shed 0 bases and J shed 13 bases, with 12 bases lying between them. The CDR3 spans 12 residues. Germline loops: CDR1 MNHEY, CDR2 SVGAGI. CDR3 DNA sequence: TGTGCCAGCAGTTACTCTGGGCAGGGGAGCACCTTC. Translated: CASSYSGQGSTF.

The genes are TRBV7-2 and TRBJ2-3, with 8 bases lining up with TRBD2. This CDR3 comprises 15 residues. Germline CDR1 SGHTA, CDR2 FQGNSA. V was clipped by 2 bases and J by 7 bases; unmatched bases: 8. For the CDR3, the DNA is TGTGCCAGCAGCTTATCCGGCGGGGGGATGAATACGCAGTATTTT. As protein: CASSLSGGGMNTQYF. The variable domain in full, with the rest retrieved from reference TRBV7-2 and TRBJ2-3, is GAGVSQSPSNKVTEKGKDVELRCDPISGHTALYWYRQSLGQGLEFLIYFQGNSAPDKSGLPSDRFSAERTGGSVSTLTIQRTQQEDSAVYLCASSLSGGGMNTQYFGPGTRLTVL.

The CDR3 sequence is CASSYRSTPVNTGELFF. The CDR3 nucleotides read TGTGCCAGCAGCTATCGGTCAACTCCCGTTAACACCGGGGAGCTGTTTTTT. V gene TRBV6-6 combines with J gene TRBJ2-2; unclear D gene. V was cut by 6 bases and J by 2 bases, with 19 bases left in between. The CDR3 is 17 residues long. Germline V gene sequence: CDR1 MNHNY, CDR2 SVGAGI (reference sequence).

This chain uses TRBV7-9 with TRBJ2-3; 8 positions match TRBD1. Germline V gene data show CDR1 as SEHNR and CDR2 as FQNEAQ (reference sequence). V lost 5 bases to trimming and J lost 2 bases; unmatched junction nucleotides: 9. This CDR3 has 16 amino acids. The CDR3 is CASSLPGQAVTDTQYF. The CDR3 bases are TGTGCCAGCAGCCTGCCGGGACAGGCTGTCACAGATACGCAGTATTTT.

The chain uses TRBV5-8 and TRBJ1-2, with D uncertain. The germline V and J ends were trimmed by 0 bases and 0 bases, with 12 bases remaining between them. This CDR3 is 16 amino acids long. The V gene's germline CDR1 is SGHTS and CDR2 YDEGEE. The chain's CDR3 is CASSLERPSTNYGYTF. CDR3 DNA sequence: TGTGCCAGCAGCTTGGAGAGACCCTCAACTAACTATGGCTACACCTTC.

This clone was picked up a small number of times. This rearrangement joins TRBV6-1 to TRBJ2-1; 8 positions match TRBD1. The CDR3 is 16 amino acids. Germline CDR1 is MNHNS and CDR2 is SASEGT. V lost 3 bases to trimming and J lost 3 bases; unmatched junction nucleotides: 7. In DNA, the CDR3 is TGTGCCAGCAGTGAGGGACAGGTTTACGACTACAATGAGCAGTTCTTC. It specifies CASSEGQVYDYNEQFF.

The chain is built from TRBV7-8 and TRBJ2-7, with 8 bases identical to TRBD1. J lost 3 bases, V lost 2 bases, and 3 bases had no gene match. CDR3 length: 14 residues. CDR1 is SGHVS and CDR2 is FQNEAQ in the germline V gene. The CDR3 DNA reads as TGTGCCAGCAGCTTAACAGGGGGGTTCTACGAGCAGTACTTC. It translates to CASSLTGGFYEQYF.

The chain links TRBV5-6 to TRBJ1-2; a weak D match, TRBD1 (5 bases). The V end was cut by 7 bases, the J end by 7 bases, with 23 bases between. This CDR3 spans 15 amino acids. The germline V gene has CDR1 SGHDT and CDR2 YYEEEE. CDR3 region: CASFRDDSPFVGYTF. The DNA of the CDR3 is TGTGCCAGCTTCCGGGACGACAGTCCTTTCGTTGGCTACACCTTC.

The chain uses TRBV5-4 and TRBJ2-3, with TRBD2 identical over 13 bases. V shed 3 bases and J 2 bases; nucleotides not matched to a gene: 3. Germline V gene lookup returns CDR1 SGHNT and CDR2 YYREEE (reference sequence). The CDR3 is 16 amino acids. Here the CDR3 reads CASSSLAGGITDTQYF. The CDR3 DNA follows: TGTGCCAGCAGCTCACTAGCGGGGGGGATCACAGATACGCAGTATTTT.

This clone was found a few times. V is TRBV5-1 and J is TRBJ2-3, with a weak D call TRBD2 (5 bases). Germline assignment: CDR1 SGHRS and CDR2 YFSETQ. The CDR3 length is 13 residues. V shed 6 bases and J shed 5 bases, with 13 bases lying between them. CDR3 DNA sequence: TGCGCCAGCACCAAGGACTCACGAGATACGCAGTATTTT. This codes for CASTKDSRDTQYF.

The J gene is TRBJ2-5, the V gene TRBV9; 8 nucleotides line up with TRBD2. The CDR3 length is 14 residues. Per germline, CDR1 SGDLS and CDR2 YYNGEE. J gave up 5 bases and V 0 bases, and 3 bases lay outside the gene matches. The CDR3 reads CASSVGTSRETQYF. The CDR3 nucleotides read TGTGCCAGCAGCGTAGGGACTAGCAGGGAGACCCAGTACTTC.

This clone was counted once. This chain connects TRBV6-5 to TRBJ2-1; D is unresolved. CDR3 length: 13 residues. V was trimmed by 0 bases and J by 6 bases, leaving 6 bases between them. Germline loops: CDR1 MNHEY, CDR2 SVGAGI. The CDR3 loop reads CASSYSIGNEQFF. In nucleotides, the CDR3 is TGTGCCAGCAGTTACTCGATAGGCAATGAGCAGTTCTTC.

This chain connects TRBV6-5 to TRBJ2-5, with 9 bases matching TRBD1. Trimming cost V 6 bases and J 4 bases; bases outside gene matches: 9. The CDR3 contains 15 residues. Germline V CDR1 and CDR2: MNHEY, SVGAGI. This CDR3 is CASRGTGFGGETQYF. The CDR3 region has the DNA TGTGCCAGCAGGGGGACAGGGTTTGGGGGAGAGACCCAGTACTTC.